Each of the 20 T cell receptor beta chains below was sequenced from the same sample in a study of human T cells and chemical hapten exposure. Time point meaning: patch test 1, 2 weeks after DPC sensitization. Noted treatment: therapeutic diphenylcyclopropenone sensitization with weekly scalp DPC. TCRdb analysed the RACE reads with MiXCR anew, one entry per CDR3 protein. The sample consists of about 99,000 distinct CDR3 sequences, around 12% of them appearing once. The input for sequencing was whole blood, taken in connection with sensitization to the hapten diphenylcyclopropenone (DPC). These receptors all stem from a woman aged 40 to 50 with alopecia areata. Some clones in this sample may be carry-over from other donors' samples.

The CDR3: CASRPSGSGTYEQYF. The CDR3, as DNA: TGTGCCAGCAGGCCGTCAGGTAGCGGAACCTACGAGCAGTACTTC. The chain employs TRBV12-3 or TRBV12-4 and TRBJ2-7; D perhaps matches TRBD2 (6 bases). The CDR3 totals 15 residues. Trimming removed 6 bases from V and 2 bases from J, with 17 bases in between.

The gene calls are TRBV6-6 and TRBJ1-1, with unresolved D. V shed 4 bases and J shed 1 base, with 7 bases lying between them. CDR1 and CDR2 from the germline V gene are MNHNY and SVGAGI (reference sequence). The CDR3 is made up of 13 amino acids. The CDR3 region is CASSSVRNTEAFF. The CDR3 DNA is TGTGCCAGCAGTTCAGTCCGGAACACTGAAGCTTTCTTT.

In its sample, this clonotype was seen many times. This chain connects TRBV7-2 to TRBJ2-7; D is unresolved. This CDR3 spans 15 amino acids. V dropped 5 bases and J dropped 4 bases, with 18 bases sitting between them. Germline V lookup: CDR1 SGHTA, CDR2 FQGNSA. The CDR3 region is CASSLMMRSEYEQYF. The CDR3 coding sequence is TGTGCCAGCAGCCTCATGATGAGGTCTGAGTACGAGCAGTACTTC.

The gene calls are TRBV4-2 and TRBJ2-1, with 13 positions matching TRBD2. The CDR3 consists of 17 residues. V gave up 0 bases and J gave up 7 bases; unmatched junction bases: 6. CDR1 and CDR2 from the germline V gene are LGHNA and YNFKEQ. As DNA, the CDR3 is TGTGCCAGCAGCCAAGATCTCCGGACTAGCGGGGGTAATGAGCAGTTCTTC. Protein: CASSQDLRTSGGNEQFF.

This chain connects TRBV23-1 to TRBJ2-6, with D maybe TRBD1 (6 bases). TRBV23-1 is labeled an ORF, and its function is uncertain. V lost 3 bases and J lost 3, with 9 bases in between. This CDR3 is 15 amino acids long. CDR3 coding DNA: TGCGCCAGCAGTCAGTCAGGGGTTGGGGCCAACGTCCTGACTTTC. It is translated as CASSQSGVGANVLTF.

The chain joins TRBV2 to TRBJ1-1, with D possibly being TRBD1 (5 bases). The germline gives CDR1 SNHLY, CDR2 FYNNEI. CDR3 length equals 14 residues. Trimming cost V 3 bases and J 0 bases, with 8 bases left between them. CDR3 loop: CASSEGVLNTEAFF. CDR3 bases: TGTGCCAGCAGTGAGGGGGTTCTGAACACTGAAGCTTTCTTT.

The genes are TRBV5-1 and TRBJ2-2; 8 bases are shared with TRBD1. The CDR3 consists of 15 residues. Trimming removed 1 base from V and 3 bases from J; junction bases left unmatched: 2. The germline V gene encodes CDR1 SGHRS and CDR2 YFSETQ. In DNA form, the CDR3 reads TGCGCCAGCAGCTTGACAGGGGGTTACACCGGGGAGCTGTTTTTT. Translated, it gives CASSLTGGYTGELFF.

This clonotype was found a few times. This chain uses TRBV24-1 with TRBJ1-5; 9 bases fit TRBD1. Germline trimming cut 4 bases from V and 5 bases from J; bases unmatched to any gene: 5. Germline lookup yields CDR1 KGHDR and CDR2 SFDVKD. This CDR3 contains 15 residues. Written as DNA, the CDR3 is TGTGCCACCAGTGACCCCAGACAGGGGGATCAGCCCCAGCATTTT. Protein sequence: CATSDPRQGDQPQHF.

V usage is TRBV5-4 and J usage is TRBJ2-3; a weak D match, TRBD2 (6 bases). Germline CDR1 is SGHNT and CDR2 is YYREEE (reference sequence). There are 14 residues in the CDR3. The V gene lost 3 bases and the J gene lost 1 base, with 9 bases spanning the gap. DNA for the CDR3: TGTGCCAGCAGCTCCGGAGGGGGCACAGATACGCAGTATTTT. Translated: CASSSGGGTDTQYF.

This clonotype was seen a few times. The chain uses TRBV12-3 or TRBV12-4 and TRBJ2-7, with 11 positions matching TRBD2. V gave up 3 bases and J gave up 2 bases; unmatched junction bases: 9. The CDR3 is 17 residues long. CDR3 region: CASSFGLAGGPPYEQYF. CDR3 in DNA: TGTGCCAGCAGTTTTGGGCTAGCGGGAGGCCCGCCCTACGAGCAGTACTTC.

The J gene is TRBJ2-6, the V gene TRBV7-6; D is undetermined. Germline V gene data show CDR1 as SGHVS and CDR2 as FNYEAQ. This CDR3 is built from 17 residues. V was cut by 3 bases and J by 0 bases, with 12 bases left in between. CDR3 loop: CASSFKLWLSGANVLTF. Written as DNA, the CDR3 is TGTGCCAGCAGCTTCAAGCTGTGGCTCTCTGGGGCCAACGTCCTGACTTTC.

This chain connects TRBV2 to TRBJ2-5; the D gene is possibly TRBD1 (5 bases). CDR1 and CDR2 from the germline V gene are SNHLY and FYNNEI. V was clipped by 7 bases and J by 2 bases, with 11 bases between them. The CDR3 has 13 amino acids. The CDR3 DNA reads TGTGCCAGCAAGGGGATGACGCAAGAGACCCAGTACTTC. Translated, it gives CASKGMTQETQYF.

This clonotype was detected a few times. V usage is TRBV20-1 and J usage is TRBJ2-7; perhaps TRBD2 as D (6 bases). CDR3 length equals 13 residues. V was trimmed by 1 base and J by 6 bases, leaving 13 bases between them. Germline CDR1 reads DFQATT; CDR2 reads SNEGSKA (reference sequence). The CDR3 region has the DNA TGCAGTGCTAGAGGTGTACGGGGAGGCGAGCAGTACTTC. Protein sequence: CSARGVRGGEQYF.

The sample holds a few counts of this clonotype. This rearrangement joins TRBV12-3 or TRBV12-4 to TRBJ2-1; TRBD2 is a possible D gene (5 bases). CDR3 size: 15 residues. Trimming removed 6 bases at V and 4 bases at J, with 16 bases between. The CDR3 region has the DNA TGTGCCAGCAGAGCTACTACTGGCGGGTACAATGAGCAGTTCTTC. It yields the protein CASRATTGGYNEQFF.

This sequence joins TRBV6-2 or TRBV6-3 and TRBJ2-7; D is perhaps TRBD2 (5 bases). Germline V gene data show CDR1 as MNHEY and CDR2 as SVGEGT. The V gene lost 5 bases and the J gene lost 7 bases, with 12 bases spanning the gap. This CDR3 region has 12 residues. The DNA for the CDR3 is TGTGCCAGCAGTGGCGGGCGTCTAGAGCAGTACTTC. Its protein is CASSGGRLEQYF.

A few counts support this clonotype. The V call is TRBV7-9, the J call TRBJ1-1; D gene ambiguous. From germline, CDR1 is SEHNR and CDR2 FQNEAQ (reference sequence). V lost 5 bases, J lost 0 bases, and 7 bases lay in between. This CDR3 is built from 13 residues. The CDR3 sequence is CASSKAMNTEAFF. DNA for the CDR3: TGTGCCAGCAGCAAAGCTATGAACACTGAAGCTTTCTTT.

This clonotype turned up a few times. The J gene is TRBJ2-1, the V gene TRBV4-1; D possibly corresponds to TRBD1 (5 bases). Germline CDR1 MGHRA, CDR2 YSYEKL. V gave up 2 bases and J gave up 0 bases, with 8 bases separating them. This CDR3 has 15 amino acids. DNA of the CDR3: TGCGCCAGCAGCCAATGGGGCGGCTCCTACAATGAGCAGTTCTTC. Protein: CASSQWGGSYNEQFF.

A few counts support this clonotype. The chain recombines TRBV6-6 with TRBJ2-3; 8 bases agree with TRBD2. The trim removed 6 bases at V and 5 bases at J, leaving 13 bases unmatched. This CDR3 contains 16 residues. Per germline, CDR1 MNHNY and CDR2 SVGAGI (reference sequence). The CDR3: CASRPSSGRREDTQYF. CDR3 in DNA: TGTGCCAGCAGACCCTCCAGCGGGAGAAGAGAAGATACGCAGTATTTT.

This clonotype came up a few times. The chain carries TRBV28 and TRBJ1-2; 8 bases are shared with TRBD1. This CDR3 contains 13 residues. The V gene's germline CDR1 is MDHEN and CDR2 SYDVKM. Germline trimming cut 5 bases from V and 4 bases from J; bases unmatched to any gene: 3. CDR3 DNA sequence: TGTGCCAGCAGTCTGACAGGGGTCTATGGCTACACCTTC. It specifies CASSLTGVYGYTF.

This clonotype was detected only a few times. CDR3 loop: CASGQGISYNEQFF. The CDR3 bases are TGTGCCAGCGGACAGGGAATCTCCTACAATGAGCAGTTCTTC. The V gene is TRBV28, the J gene TRBJ2-1, with TRBD1 identical over 8 bases. Germline V lookup: CDR1 MDHEN, CDR2 SYDVKM. This CDR3 region has 14 residues. V shed 8 bases, J shed 0 bases, and the junction held 3 bases outside the gene matches.